This TCR beta chain was found in a study of Graves' ophthalmopathy and Graves' hyperthyroidism. Study overall: The authors collected peripheral blood at initial diagnosis, before any treatment.

This clonotype was recorded many times. Germline lookup yields CDR1 SGHTA and CDR2 FQGNSA. CDR3 length equals 15 residues. Losses at the gene ends were 5 bases for V and 2 bases for J; bases not matched to a gene: 7. From RNA, the CDR3 regions of TCR beta chains were amplified and sequenced. A first-round RT-PCR used HTBI primers, followed by a second-round multiplex PCR. TCRdb itself ran the multiplex PCR reads through MiXCR, one entry per CDR3 protein. Of 200,000 to 250,000 distinct CDR3 sequences listed, 25% to 30% are singletons. Moderate-to-severe activity, with CAS ≥3, NOSPECS ≥4 and duration under 3 months, characterized the donors with ophthalmopathy. Excluded: other autoimmune disease, uncontrolled infection, pregnancy or lactation.

Material for sequencing was peripheral blood. The source of this sequence is a man aged 45-65 years with Graves' ophthalmopathy. V gene TRBV7-2 combines with J gene TRBJ2-5; 8 nucleotides agree with TRBD2. The CDR3 coding sequence is TGTGCCAGCAGCCCGAGGACTAGCTGGCAAGAGACCCAGTACTTC. Its translation is CASSPRTSWQETQYF.